The rows below give T cell receptor beta chains drawn from one sample of a study of regulatory dendritic cells for organ transplantation. Sequenced by immunoSEQ multiplex PCR; TCRdb stores in-frame clones only, minus some. The sample has some 19,000 clones, about 70% seen once. The sample taken for sequencing was memory CD4+ T cells from blood. These receptors were collected from a human donor in good health. CDR3s include the opening cysteine and the closing phenylalanine or tryptophan. A D gene is named only where the DNA matches it firmly. Size is omitted from some rows. Given values are once, few, many or a class for expanded clones.

CDR3aa: CASSPPDRVSEAFF; CDR3nt: TGCGCCAGCAGCCCGCCGGACAGGGTATCTGAAGCTTTCTTT; abundance: -; len: 14; v_gene: TRBV5-1; d_gene: TRBD1; j_gene: TRBJ1-1
CDR3aa: CASSVDQGGETQYF; CDR3nt: TGTGCCAGCAGCGTAGACCAGGGCGGTGAGACCCAGTACTTC; abundance: once; len: 14; v_gene: TRBV9; d_gene: -; j_gene: TRBJ2-5
CDR3aa: CASSLKRGGLTDTQYF; CDR3nt: TGTGCCAGCAGCCTTAAGCGGGGGGGCCTTACAGATACGCAGTATTTT; abundance: -; len: 16; v_gene: TRBV7-2; d_gene: TRBD2; j_gene: TRBJ2-3
CDR3aa: CASSETGQARNEQFF; CDR3nt: TGTGCCAGCAGCGAGACGGGACAGGCTCGCAATGAGCAGTTCTTC; abundance: -; len: 15; v_gene: TRBV9; d_gene: TRBD1; j_gene: TRBJ2-1
CDR3aa: CASSLTGDNYGYTF; CDR3nt: TGTGCCAGCAGTCTCACAGGGGATAACTATGGCTACACCTTC; abundance: few; len: 14; v_gene: TRBV6-5; d_gene: TRBD1; j_gene: TRBJ1-2
CDR3aa: CASSATGGNVKLFF; CDR3nt: TGTGCCAGCAGCGCGACAGGGGGGAATGTAAAACTGTTTTTT; abundance: -; len: 14; v_gene: TRBV7-9; d_gene: TRBD1; j_gene: TRBJ1-4
CDR3aa: CASSQDRAGSYNEQFF; CDR3nt: TGCGCCAGCAGCCAAGATCGTGCGGGGTCCTACAATGAGCAGTTCTTC; abundance: -; len: 16; v_gene: TRBV4-1; d_gene: -; j_gene: TRBJ2-1
CDR3aa: CASSLDPEGNEQFF; CDR3nt: TGTGCCAGCAGCTTAGATCCGGAGGGGAATGAGCAGTTCTTC; abundance: -; len: 14; v_gene: TRBV11-3; d_gene: -; j_gene: TRBJ2-1
CDR3aa: CASSLAGGSYEQYF; CDR3nt: TGTGCCAGCAGCTTAGCGGGGGGCTCCTACGAGCAGTACTTC; abundance: few; len: 14; v_gene: TRBV7-2; d_gene: -; j_gene: TRBJ2-7
CDR3aa: CASRGQNNYGYTF; CDR3nt: TGTGCCAGCAGGGGACAGAATAACTATGGCTACACCTTC; abundance: -; len: 13; v_gene: TRBV5-4; d_gene: TRBD1; j_gene: TRBJ1-2
CDR3aa: CASSEGQGHYYGYTF; CDR3nt: TGCGCCAGCAGTGAAGGGCAGGGTCACTACTATGGCTACACCTTC; abundance: -; len: 15; v_gene: TRBV10-2; d_gene: -; j_gene: TRBJ1-2
CDR3aa: CASSQDWPDGDTQYF; CDR3nt: TGCGCCAGCAGCCAAGATTGGCCAGATGGAGATACGCAGTATTTT; abundance: -; len: 15; v_gene: TRBV4-1; d_gene: -; j_gene: TRBJ2-3
CDR3aa: CASSGTGQETQYF; CDR3nt: TGCGCCAGCAGTGGGACAGGCCAAGAGACCCAGTACTTC; abundance: -; len: 13; v_gene: TRBV5-1; d_gene: TRBD1; j_gene: TRBJ2-5
CDR3aa: CASSQPGPTGGRYGYTF; CDR3nt: TGTGCCAGCAGCCAGCCGGGCCCGACAGGGGGCAGGTATGGCTACACCTTC; abundance: -; len: 17; v_gene: TRBV7-9; d_gene: TRBD1; j_gene: TRBJ1-2
CDR3aa: CASSPGLAGGSYNEQFF; CDR3nt: TGTGCCAGCAGCCCCGGACTAGCGGGGGGCTCCTACAATGAGCAGTTCTTC; abundance: -; len: 17; v_gene: TRBV9; d_gene: TRBD2; j_gene: TRBJ2-1
CDR3aa: CASSSAGDPDTQYF; CDR3nt: TGTGCCAGCAGCTCCGCAGGGGACCCAGATACGCAGTATTTT; abundance: -; len: 14; v_gene: TRBV11-1; d_gene: -; j_gene: TRBJ2-3
CDR3aa: CASSVDSGANVLTF; CDR3nt: TGTGCCAGCAGTGTAGATTCTGGGGCCAACGTCCTGACTTTC; abundance: few; len: 14; v_gene: TRBV6-1; d_gene: -; j_gene: TRBJ2-6
CDR3aa: CASSPTGHSNQPQHF; CDR3nt: TGCGCCAGCAGCCCGACAGGGCACAGCAATCAGCCCCAGCATTTT; abundance: -; len: 15; v_gene: TRBV5-1; d_gene: TRBD1; j_gene: TRBJ1-5
CDR3aa: CSVLTGDGYTF; CDR3nt: TGCAGCGTCTTGACAGGGGATGGCTACACCTTC; abundance: once; len: 11; v_gene: TRBV29-1; d_gene: TRBD1; j_gene: TRBJ1-2
CDR3aa: CASSYQDGGNEKLFF; CDR3nt: TGTGCCAGCAGTTACCAAGACGGAGGAAATGAAAAACTGTTTTTT; abundance: -; len: 15; v_gene: TRBV6-5; d_gene: -; j_gene: TRBJ1-4
CDR3aa: CASSYQGSSSYEQYF; CDR3nt: TGTGCCAGTAGTTACCAGGGTAGTTCCTCCTACGAGCAGTACTTC; abundance: -; len: 15; v_gene: TRBV19; d_gene: -; j_gene: TRBJ2-7
CDR3aa: CASSMGFGEAGGRVEQFF; CDR3nt: TGTGCCAGTAGTATGGGTTTCGGGGAAGCGGGGGGGCGGGTTGAGCAGTTCTTC; abundance: -; len: 18; v_gene: TRBV19; d_gene: TRBD2; j_gene: TRBJ2-1